This T cell receptor (beta chain) derives from a study of T-cell reconstitution after alpha-beta-depleted transplantation in children. Study-wide results and caveats: At the one-year point after transplant, T-cell counts and TCRbeta diversity were found to come mostly from T cells that had been newly produced.

This CDR3 contains 13 residues. V lost 5 bases, J lost 3 bases, and 10 bases lay in between. The authors prepared the TCRbeta library with unique molecular identifiers. One entry per CDR3 protein, called by TCRdb with MiXCR from the PCR reads. The table lists about 110,000 distinct CDR3 sequences, 5.5% to 6.5% of them singletons. This clonotype was picked up many times. The antigen is not known. This chain uses TRBV12-3 or TRBV12-4 with TRBJ2-5, with D perhaps matching TRBD1 (6 bases). The receptor comes from a male patient between 2 and 15 years old who had a stem cell transplant for acute lymphoblastic leukemia, so the T cells may come from the graft donor. The sequences come from PBMCs, mostly from graft donor cells, collected 360 days after TCRalphabeta/CD19-depleted stem cell transplant. The CDR3 reads CASSTRGEETQYF. The CDR3 DNA sequence: TGTGCCAGCAGTACCAGGGGCGAAGAGACCCAGTACTTC.